Below are 9 T cell receptor beta chains sequenced from a single sample in a study of response to subunit inactivated influenza vaccine. TCRdb reprocessed the RT-PCR reads via MiXCR and lists one record per CDR3 protein. The sample holds 500,000 or so distinct CDR3 sequences, approximately 11% seen once. Sequencing used PBMCs from blood, obtained roughly 45 days after vaccination. The origin of the receptors is a man aged 45 to 65 who received an inactivated influenza vaccine.

The CDR3 loop reads CASSLGTGDSYEQYF. CDR3 nucleotides: TGTGCCAGCAGCTTGGGGACAGGGGACTCCTACGAGCAGTACTTC. This chain connects TRBV11-2 to TRBJ2-7; 10 nucleotides line up with TRBD1. V trimming: 3 bases; J trimming: 0 bases; junction bases outside the gene matches: 2. CDR1 SGHAT and CDR2 FQNNGV come from the germline V gene. This CDR3 is 15 amino acids long.

The sample holds a few counts of this clonotype. The rearrangement uses TRBV5-1 and TRBJ2-7; weak D call: TRBD2 (6 bases). Deletions cut 4 bases from V and 5 bases from J, with 16 bases between. CDR3 length equals 14 residues. Germline CDR1 reads SGHRS; CDR2 reads YFSETQ. CDR3 sequence reads: CASSPAPGSDEQYF. The CDR3 DNA reads as TGCGCCAGCAGCCCCGCTCCCGGGAGCGACGAGCAGTACTTC.

Ten or more counts support this clonotype. This rearrangement joins TRBV20-1 to TRBJ1-4, with TRBD1 matching 9 bases. This CDR3 comprises 14 residues. CDR1 DFQATT and CDR2 SNEGSKA come from the germline V gene (reference sequence). V lost 2 bases to trimming and J lost 7 bases; unmatched junction nucleotides: 5. CDR3 sequence reads: CSARPGQGGEKLFF. For the CDR3, the DNA is TGCAGTGCTAGACCGGGACAGGGTGGTGAAAAACTGTTTTTT.

This clonotype was recorded a few times. CDR3 amino acids: CASVLLGLEYGYTF. CDR3 sequence (DNA): TGTGCCAGTGTCTTGTTGGGACTCGAGTATGGCTACACCTTC. The chain employs TRBV7-9 and TRBJ1-2, with TRBD1 as a possible D gene (5 bases). CDR3 size: 14 residues. The V end lost 9 bases, the J end lost 5 bases, and 19 bases lay between the germline ends. Germline V gene lookup returns CDR1 SEHNR and CDR2 FQNEAQ (reference sequence).

V and J are TRBV28 and TRBJ2-2, with 9 bases matching TRBD1. Germline lookup yields CDR1 MDHEN and CDR2 SYDVKM. This CDR3 is 17 amino acids long. Unmatched junction bases numbered 21, after V lost 9 bases and J lost 10 bases. The CDR3 DNA reads as TGTGCCAGACCTCCTCAACTCACCGGGACAGGGATTGCGGAGCTGTTTTTT. Encoded protein: CARPPQLTGTGIAELFF. The whole variable domain, remainder taken from reference TRBV28 and TRBJ2-2, is DVKVTQSSRYLVKRTGEKVFLECVQDMDHENMFWYRQDPGLGLRLIYFSYDVKMKEKGDIPEGYSVSREKKERFSLILESASTNQTSMYLCARPPQLTGTGIAELFFGEGSRLTVL.

Turning to this clonotype: A read error is possible here, since a much larger clone lies one base away. The V and J genes are TRBV18 and TRBJ2-1; 8 bases fit TRBD2. This CDR3 has 16 amino acids. Germline lookup yields CDR1 KGHSH and CDR2 LQKENI. The V gene end was trimmed by 4 bases and the J gene end by 9 bases; junction bases not matched to a gene: 14. DNA of the CDR3: TGTGCCAGCTCACTTCCTCTTTCGGGGGGGTCTGCTGAGCAGTTCTTC. Translation gives CASSLPLSGGSAEQFF.

The chain employs TRBV5-1 and TRBJ2-1; no definite D call. The length of the CDR3 is 14 residues. Germline V gene data show CDR1 as SGHRS and CDR2 as YFSETQ. V lost 0 bases to trimming and J lost 5 bases, with 9 bases between them. CDR3 loop: CASSLGRPDNEQFF. The DNA for the CDR3 is TGCGCCAGCAGCTTGGGGCGGCCGGACAATGAGCAGTTCTTC.

This clonotype has just a few counts. CDR3 region: CSASTQGHTF. CDR3 sequence (DNA): TGCAGTGCTTCGACACAGGGTCACACCTTC. V usage is TRBV20-1 and J usage is TRBJ1-2; possible D gene TRBD1, 6 bases. The CDR3 totals 10 residues. Between the trimmed V and J ends, which lost 5 bases and 12 bases, there was a span of 13 bases. The germline V gene has CDR1 DFQATT and CDR2 SNEGSKA (reference sequence).

This clonotype was seen a few times. The genes are TRBV7-2 and TRBJ2-2, with D hard to call. V shed 4 bases and J shed 0 bases, with 3 bases lying between them. The CDR3 extends over 13 amino acids. Germline lookup yields CDR1 SGHTA and CDR2 FQGNSA. CDR3 sequence reads: CASSWSNTGELFF. In DNA form, the CDR3 reads TGTGCCAGCAGCTGGTCGAACACCGGGGAGCTGTTTTTT.